This TCR beta chain was captured by sequencing in a study of control samples from healthy donors and cancer patients (dated by TCRdb to 2020 to 2022). To prepare the library, the immunoSEQ multiplex PCR assay was applied. This immuneACCESS table, as held by TCRdb, lists in-frame sequences with V and J called but not all clones. Of the missing ones, under half trace to an unresolved V gene in checked studies; the others have no known cause. This sample is represented by fewer than 200,000 clones; over 85% of them were singletons. The top ten clones comprise around 1.6% of the sample. V is shortened by 2 bases, J by 7 bases, and the region joining them spans 14 bases. CDR3 length: 15 amino acids, cysteine to phenylalanine. Just CDR3 DNA is preserved here, 45 bases in frame from base 1. CDR1 and CDR2 (MGHDK, SYGVNS) derive from the germline V gene. On this clone: This receptor's antigen is unknown. The record has no base qualities; no much larger clone is one base away.

Sequenced sample: blood. The clonotype comes from a man between 18 and 29 years old in good health. This sequence uses TRBV25-1 and TRBJ1-4, with a weak D call of TRBD1 (5 bases match). The nucleotide sequence is given as TGTGCCAGCAGTGAAGGAGGGACTCTAGTTGAAAAACTGTTTTTT. It codes for CASSEGGTLVEKLFF.